This T cell receptor (beta chain) is drawn from a study of blood T cell repertoires in COVID-19. On the study more broadly: Both acute and convalescent COVID-19 samples were obtained from the United States, Italy and Spain. The analysed material was cDNA or gDNA that came from T cells, B-cell-depleted T cells, or PBMCs.

V gave up 8 bases and J gave up 4 bases; unmatched junction bases: 13. Germline V gene lookup returns CDR1 KGHSH and CDR2 LQKENI. CDR3 length equals 15 residues. Authors' processing steps: Amplification with reference gene primers provided the estimates of nucleated cell counts. Method: immunoSEQ multiplex PCR; TCRdb's copy keeps in-frame clones and lacks some. V, J and clone size were drawn from that table, and D and trimming were deduced from the DNA. The profile shows roughly 120,000 clones, roughly four fifths of them singletons. The sequence derives from a woman aged 55-75 years with acute or convalescent COVID-19. The chain couples TRBV18 to TRBJ1-1; TRBD1 matches at 7 bases. Sequenced: peripheral blood. DNA for the CDR3: TGTGCCAGCACTCTTGGACAGGTGGATATCACTGAAGCTTTCTTT. Amino acid sequence: CASTLGQVDITEAFF.